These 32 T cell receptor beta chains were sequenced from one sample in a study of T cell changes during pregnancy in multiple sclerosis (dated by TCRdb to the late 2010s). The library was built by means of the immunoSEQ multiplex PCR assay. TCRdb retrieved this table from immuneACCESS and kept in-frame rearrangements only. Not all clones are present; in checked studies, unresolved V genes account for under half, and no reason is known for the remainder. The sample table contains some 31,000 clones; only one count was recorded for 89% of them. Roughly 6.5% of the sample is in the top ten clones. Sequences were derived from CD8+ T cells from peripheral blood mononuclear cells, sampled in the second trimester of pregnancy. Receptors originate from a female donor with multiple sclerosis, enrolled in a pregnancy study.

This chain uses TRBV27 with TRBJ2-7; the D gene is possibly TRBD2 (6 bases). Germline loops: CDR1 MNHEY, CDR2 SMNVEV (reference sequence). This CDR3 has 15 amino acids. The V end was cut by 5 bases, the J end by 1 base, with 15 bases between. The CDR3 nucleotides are TGTGCCAGCAGTCTTCTCGGTGGAGGGTCCTACGAGCAGTACTTC. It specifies CASSLLGGGSYEQYF.

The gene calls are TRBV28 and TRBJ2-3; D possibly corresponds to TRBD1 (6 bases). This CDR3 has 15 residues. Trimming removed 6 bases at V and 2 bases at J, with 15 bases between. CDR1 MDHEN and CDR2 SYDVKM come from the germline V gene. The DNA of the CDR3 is TGTGCCAGCAGGTACAACAGGGACCTCACAGATACGCAGTATTTT. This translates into CASRYNRDLTDTQYF.

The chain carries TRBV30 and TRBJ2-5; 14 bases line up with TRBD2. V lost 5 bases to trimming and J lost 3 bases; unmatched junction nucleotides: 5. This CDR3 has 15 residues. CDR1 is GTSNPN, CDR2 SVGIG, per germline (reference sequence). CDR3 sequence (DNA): TGTGCCTGGGGGGGGACTAGCGGGAGTAAAGAGACCCAGTACTTC. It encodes CAWGGTSGSKETQYF.

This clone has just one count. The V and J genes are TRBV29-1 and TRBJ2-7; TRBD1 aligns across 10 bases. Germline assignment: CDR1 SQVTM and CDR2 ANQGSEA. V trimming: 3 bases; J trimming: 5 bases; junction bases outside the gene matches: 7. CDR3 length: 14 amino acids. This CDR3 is CSVDSGQGRHEQYF. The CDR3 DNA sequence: TGCAGCGTTGACTCGGGACAGGGGAGGCACGAGCAGTACTTC.

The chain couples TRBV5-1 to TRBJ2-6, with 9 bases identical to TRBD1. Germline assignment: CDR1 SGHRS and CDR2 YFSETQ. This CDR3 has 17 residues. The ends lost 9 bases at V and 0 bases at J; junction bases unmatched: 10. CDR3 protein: CAKTGQGKISGANVLTF. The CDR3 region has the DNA TGCGCCAAGACGGGACAGGGCAAGATCTCTGGGGCCAACGTCCTGACTTTC.

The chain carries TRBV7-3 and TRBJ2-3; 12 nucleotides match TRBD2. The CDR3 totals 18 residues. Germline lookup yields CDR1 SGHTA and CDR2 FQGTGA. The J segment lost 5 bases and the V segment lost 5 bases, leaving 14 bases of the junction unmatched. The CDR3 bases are TGTGCCAGCAGCGGCCAGCGACTAGCGGGAGTGCTCGGAGATACGCAGTATTTT. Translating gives CASSGQRLAGVLGDTQYF.

CDR3 nucleotide sequence: TGTGCCAGCAGGTACACAAGCGGGGATGAAAAACTGTTTTTT. It yields the protein CASRYTSGDEKLFF. J is TRBJ1-4 and V is TRBV28; D is unclear. The length of the CDR3 is 14 residues. The V end lost 6 bases, the J end lost 6 bases, and 14 bases lay between the germline ends. Germline V gene sequence: CDR1 MDHEN, CDR2 SYDVKM.

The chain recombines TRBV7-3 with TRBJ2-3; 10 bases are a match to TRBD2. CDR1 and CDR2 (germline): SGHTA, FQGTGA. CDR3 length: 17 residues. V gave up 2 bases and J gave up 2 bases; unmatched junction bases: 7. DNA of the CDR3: TGTGCCAGCAGCTTACAGGGTAGCGGGAGGCACACAGATACGCAGTATTTT. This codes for CASSLQGSGRHTDTQYF.

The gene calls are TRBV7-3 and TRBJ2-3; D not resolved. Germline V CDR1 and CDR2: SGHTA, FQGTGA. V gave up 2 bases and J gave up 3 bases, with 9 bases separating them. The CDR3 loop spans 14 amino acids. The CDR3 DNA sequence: TGTGCCAGCAGCTTAGGGCCGAATACAGATACGCAGTATTTT. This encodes CASSLGPNTDTQYF.

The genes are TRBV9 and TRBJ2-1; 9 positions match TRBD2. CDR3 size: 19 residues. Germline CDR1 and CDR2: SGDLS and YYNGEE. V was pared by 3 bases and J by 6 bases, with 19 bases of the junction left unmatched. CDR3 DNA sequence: TGTGCCAGCAGCGCCCGGGAAAGGGGCCATCTAGCGGGACTCAATGAGCAGTTCTTC. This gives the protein CASSARERGHLAGLNEQFF.

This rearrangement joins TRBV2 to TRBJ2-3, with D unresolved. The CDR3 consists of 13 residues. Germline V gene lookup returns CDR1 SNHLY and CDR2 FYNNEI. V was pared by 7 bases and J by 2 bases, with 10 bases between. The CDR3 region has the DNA TGTGCCAGCAAAGAGAGGTACACAGATACGCAGTATTTT. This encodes CASKERYTDTQYF. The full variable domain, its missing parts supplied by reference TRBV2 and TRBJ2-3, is EPEVTQTPSHQVTQMGQEVILRCVPISNHLYFYWYRQILGQKVEFLVSFYNNEISEKSEIFDDQFSVERPDGSNFTLKIRSTKLEDSAMYFCASKERYTDTQYFGPGTRLTVL.

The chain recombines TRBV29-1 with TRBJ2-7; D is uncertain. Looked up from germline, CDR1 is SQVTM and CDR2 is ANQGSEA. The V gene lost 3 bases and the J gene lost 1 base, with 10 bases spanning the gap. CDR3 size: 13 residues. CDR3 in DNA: TGCAGCGTTGAGGTCGCGGAATCCTACGAGCAGTACTTC. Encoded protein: CSVEVAESYEQYF.

CDR3 in amino acids: CASRAAGYSRGEQFF. Here the CDR3 DNA reads TGTGCCAGCAGAGCGGCGGGCTACTCGCGTGGTGAGCAGTTCTTC. The chain combines TRBV7-9 with TRBJ2-1; maybe TRBD2 (5 bases). Between the trimmed V and J ends, which lost 6 bases and 9 bases, there was a span of 21 bases. CDR3 size: 15 residues. Germline V gene sequence: CDR1 SEHNR, CDR2 FQNEAQ (reference sequence). Full variable domain (missing parts from reference TRBV7-9 and TRBJ2-1): DTGVSQNPRHKITKRGQNVTFRCDPISEHNRLYWYRQTLGQGPEFLTYFQNEAQLEKSRLLSDRFSAERPKGSFSTLEIQRTEQGDSAMYLCASRAAGYSRGEQFFGPGTRLTVL.

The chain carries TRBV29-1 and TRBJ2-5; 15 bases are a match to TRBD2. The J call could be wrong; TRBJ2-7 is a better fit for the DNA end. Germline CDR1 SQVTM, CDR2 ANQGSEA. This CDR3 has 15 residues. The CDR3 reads CSASGLAGGPYEQYF. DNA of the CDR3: TGCAGCGCCTCTGGACTAGCGGGAGGGCCTTACGAGCAGTACTTC.

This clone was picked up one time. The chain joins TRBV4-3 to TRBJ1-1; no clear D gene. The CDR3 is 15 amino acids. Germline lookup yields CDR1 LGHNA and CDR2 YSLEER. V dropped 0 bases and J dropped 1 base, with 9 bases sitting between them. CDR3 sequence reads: CASSQDQAGNTEAFF. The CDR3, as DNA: TGCGCCAGCAGCCAAGATCAGGCGGGGAACACTGAAGCTTTCTTT.

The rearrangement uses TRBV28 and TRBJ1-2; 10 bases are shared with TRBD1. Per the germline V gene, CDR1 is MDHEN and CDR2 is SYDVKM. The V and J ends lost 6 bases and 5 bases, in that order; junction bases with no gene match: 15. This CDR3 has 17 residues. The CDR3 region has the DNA TGTGCCAGCAGCCTAAACCCGGGACAGGGGCTTAGGTATGGCTACACCTTC. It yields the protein CASSLNPGQGLRYGYTF.

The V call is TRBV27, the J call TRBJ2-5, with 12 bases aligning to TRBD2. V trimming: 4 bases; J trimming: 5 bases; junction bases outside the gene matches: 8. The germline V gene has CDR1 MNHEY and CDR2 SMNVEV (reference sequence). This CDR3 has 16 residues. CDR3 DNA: TGTGCCAGCAGTTCCTGGACTAGCGGGGAGTGGGAGACCCAGTACTTC. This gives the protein CASSSWTSGEWETQYF.

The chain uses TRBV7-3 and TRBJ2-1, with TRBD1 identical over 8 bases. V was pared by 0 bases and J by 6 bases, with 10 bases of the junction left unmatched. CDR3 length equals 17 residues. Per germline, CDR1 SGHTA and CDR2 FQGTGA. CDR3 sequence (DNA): TGTGCCAGCAGCTTAACTGCTGGGACAGGATACCCCAATGAGCAGTTCTTC. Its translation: CASSLTAGTGYPNEQFF. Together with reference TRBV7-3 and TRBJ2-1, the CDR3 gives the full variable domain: GAGVSQTPSNKVTEKGKYVELRCDPISGHTALYWYRQSLGQGPEFLIYFQGTGAADDSGLPNDRFFAVRPEGSVSTLKIQRTERGDSAVYLCASSLTAGTGYPNEQFFGPGTRLTVL.

Written as DNA, the CDR3 is TGTGCCAGCAGCTCGATCCCTACAGGGTTGATACGCGAGCAGTACTTC. Amino acid sequence: CASSSIPTGLIREQYF. The rearrangement links TRBV7-9 to TRBJ2-7, with D maybe TRBD1 (6 bases). V was clipped by 4 bases and J by 6 bases, with 22 bases between them. CDR3 length: 16 amino acids. CDR1 SEHNR and CDR2 FQNEAQ come from the germline V gene (reference sequence).

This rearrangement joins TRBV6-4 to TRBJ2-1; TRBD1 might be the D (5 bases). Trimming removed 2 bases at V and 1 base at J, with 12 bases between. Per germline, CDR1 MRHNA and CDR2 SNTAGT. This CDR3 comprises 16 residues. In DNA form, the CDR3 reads TGTGCCAGCAGTGACATGGCAGGGTCGTCCTACAATGAGCAGTTCTTC. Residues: CASSDMAGSSYNEQFF.

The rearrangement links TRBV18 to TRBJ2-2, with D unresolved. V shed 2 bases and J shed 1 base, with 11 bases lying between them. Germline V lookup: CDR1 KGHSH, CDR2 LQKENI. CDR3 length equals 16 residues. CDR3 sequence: CASSPVNSMNTGELFF. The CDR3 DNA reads TGTGCCAGCTCACCAGTTAACTCTATGAACACCGGGGAGCTGTTTTTT.

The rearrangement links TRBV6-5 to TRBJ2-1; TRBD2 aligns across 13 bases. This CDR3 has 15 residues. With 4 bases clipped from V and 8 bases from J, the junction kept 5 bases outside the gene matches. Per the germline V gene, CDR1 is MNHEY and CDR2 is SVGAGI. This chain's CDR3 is CASSSLAGGPDEQFF. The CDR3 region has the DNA TGTGCCAGCAGTTCACTAGCGGGAGGGCCCGATGAGCAGTTCTTC.

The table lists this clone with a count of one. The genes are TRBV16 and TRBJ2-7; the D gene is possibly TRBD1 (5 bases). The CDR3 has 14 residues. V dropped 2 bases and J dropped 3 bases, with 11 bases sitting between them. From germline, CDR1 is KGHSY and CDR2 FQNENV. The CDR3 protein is CASSQQGPLYEQYF. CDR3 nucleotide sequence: TGTGCCAGCAGCCAACAGGGCCCCCTCTACGAGCAGTACTTC.

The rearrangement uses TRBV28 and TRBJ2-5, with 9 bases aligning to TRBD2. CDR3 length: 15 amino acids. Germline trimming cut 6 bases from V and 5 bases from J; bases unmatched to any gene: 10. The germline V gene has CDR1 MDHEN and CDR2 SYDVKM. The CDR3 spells CASSPWREGRETQYF. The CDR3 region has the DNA TGTGCCAGCAGCCCGTGGCGGGAGGGCAGGGAGACCCAGTACTTC.

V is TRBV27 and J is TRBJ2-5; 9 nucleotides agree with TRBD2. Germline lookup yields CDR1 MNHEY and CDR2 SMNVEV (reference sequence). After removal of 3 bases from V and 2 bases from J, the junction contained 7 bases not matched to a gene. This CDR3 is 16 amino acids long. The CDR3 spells CASSFPETSGQETQYF. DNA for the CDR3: TGTGCCAGCAGTTTCCCCGAGACTAGCGGACAAGAGACCCAGTACTTC.

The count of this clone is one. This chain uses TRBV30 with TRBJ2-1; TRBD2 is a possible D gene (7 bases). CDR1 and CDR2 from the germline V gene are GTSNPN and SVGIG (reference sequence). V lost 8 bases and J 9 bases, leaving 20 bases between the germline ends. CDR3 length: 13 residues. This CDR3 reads CAGKSRGAVEQFF. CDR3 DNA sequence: TGTGCCGGGAAGTCCCGGGGGGCCGTTGAGCAGTTCTTC.

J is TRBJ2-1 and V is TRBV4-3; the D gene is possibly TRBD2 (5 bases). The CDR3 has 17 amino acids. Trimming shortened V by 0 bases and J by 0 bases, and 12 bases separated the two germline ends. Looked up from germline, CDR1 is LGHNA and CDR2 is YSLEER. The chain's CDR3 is CASSQDQERSSYNEQFF. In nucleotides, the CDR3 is TGCGCCAGCAGCCAAGACCAGGAGCGGAGCTCCTACAATGAGCAGTTCTTC.

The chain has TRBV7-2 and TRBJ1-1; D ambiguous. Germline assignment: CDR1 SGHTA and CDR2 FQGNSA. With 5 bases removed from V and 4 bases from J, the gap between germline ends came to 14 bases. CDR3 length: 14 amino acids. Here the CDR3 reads CASSAAPAGTEAFF. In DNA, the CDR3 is TGTGCCAGCAGCGCCGCCCCGGCGGGCACTGAAGCTTTCTTT.

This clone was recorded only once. The CDR3 region has the DNA TGTGCCAGCAGCGAAAGCGGGGCCGGGACATTGAATGAAAAACTGTTTTTT. The encoded protein is CASSESGAGTLNEKLFF. V is TRBV7-9 and J is TRBJ1-4, with D perhaps TRBD1 (6 bases). The CDR3 contains 17 residues. Looked up from germline, CDR1 is SEHNR and CDR2 is FQNEAQ (reference sequence). Trimming cost V 5 bases and J 5 bases, with 21 bases left between them. The full variable domain, rest sourced from reference TRBV7-9 and TRBJ1-4, is DTGVSQNPRHKITKRGQNVTFRCDPISEHNRLYWYRQTLGQGPEFLTYFQNEAQLEKSRLLSDRFSAERPKGSFSTLEIQRTEQGDSAMYLCASSESGAGTLNEKLFFGSGTQLSVL.

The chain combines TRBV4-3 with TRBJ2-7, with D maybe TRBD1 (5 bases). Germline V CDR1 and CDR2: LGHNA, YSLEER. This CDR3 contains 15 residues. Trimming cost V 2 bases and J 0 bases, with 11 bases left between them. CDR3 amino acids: CASSQMTASSYEQYF. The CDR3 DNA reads TGCGCCAGCAGCCAAATGACAGCTAGCTCCTACGAGCAGTACTTC.

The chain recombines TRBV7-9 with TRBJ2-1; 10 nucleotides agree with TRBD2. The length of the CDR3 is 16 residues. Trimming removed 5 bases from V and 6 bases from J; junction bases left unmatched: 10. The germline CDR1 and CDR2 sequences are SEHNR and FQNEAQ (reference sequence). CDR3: CASSTNSGRSPNEQFF. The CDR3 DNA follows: TGTGCCAGCAGCACCAATAGCGGGAGGAGTCCCAATGAGCAGTTCTTC.

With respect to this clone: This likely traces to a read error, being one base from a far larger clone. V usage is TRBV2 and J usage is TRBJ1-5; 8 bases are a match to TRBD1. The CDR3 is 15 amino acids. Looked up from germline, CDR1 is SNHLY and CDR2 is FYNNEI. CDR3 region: CASSTDREYAQSQHF. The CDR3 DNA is TGTGCCAGCAGTACGGACAGGGAGTATGCTCAGTCCCAGCATTTT.